This is a list of T cell receptor beta chains from one sample in a study of cytomegalovirus exposure and HLA in healthy donors. Some clones are missing from TCRdb's copy, which holds only in-frame ones; the method was immunoSEQ multiplex PCR. This repertoire shows some 80,000 clones, around a tenth found once; its top ten account for 24%. Sequencing input: PBMCs. The receptors originated from a man aged 55 to 70 in good health and CMV-seropositive. The CDR3 runs from the conserved cysteine through the conserved F or W. The order of the fields is D gene, J gene, V gene, clone size, CDR3 length, CDR3 protein, CDR3 DNA. D genes are given only for firm matches. The size field is filled for only some rows; it gives once, few, many or a size class.

d_call: TRBD1; j_call: TRBJ2-5; v_call: TRBV7-9; clone_size: few; cdr3_length: 14; cdr3_aa: CASSVGTGSETQYF; cdr3_nt: TGTGCCAGCAGCGTAGGGACAGGGTCGGAGACCCAGTACTTC
d_call: TRBD2; j_call: TRBJ2-3; v_call: TRBV7-3; clone_size: -; cdr3_length: 14; cdr3_aa: CASSPGLVTDTQYF; cdr3_nt: TGTGCCAGCAGCCCGGGACTAGTGACAGATACGCAGTATTTT
d_call: TRBD2; j_call: TRBJ2-3; v_call: TRBV5-4; clone_size: few; cdr3_length: 14; cdr3_aa: CASSRGGPTDTQYF; cdr3_nt: TGTGCCAGCTCGCGGGGGGGCCCCACAGATACGCAGTATTTT
d_call: TRBD2; j_call: TRBJ2-1; v_call: TRBV10-3; clone_size: -; cdr3_length: 14; cdr3_aa: CAISGQRDIAEQFF; cdr3_nt: TGTGCCATCAGTGGCCAGCGGGATATTGCTGAGCAGTTCTTC
d_call: TRBD1; j_call: TRBJ2-1; v_call: TRBV5-4; clone_size: once; cdr3_length: 17; cdr3_aa: CASSLGGDRGSYNEQFF; cdr3_nt: TGTGCCAGCAGCTTGGGGGGGGACAGGGGATCCTACAATGAGCAGTTCTTC
d_call: -; j_call: TRBJ1-1; v_call: TRBV7-6; clone_size: few; cdr3_length: 16; cdr3_aa: CASSIRDMFANTEAFF; cdr3_nt: TGTGCCAGCAGCATCCGGGACATGTTCGCGAACACTGAAGCTTTCTTT
d_call: TRBD1; j_call: TRBJ1-5; v_call: TRBV5-6; clone_size: few; cdr3_length: 17; cdr3_aa: CASSFRGTGVRNQPQHF; cdr3_nt: TGTGCCAGCAGCTTCCGGGGGACAGGGGTAAGAAATCAGCCCCAGCATTTT
d_call: -; j_call: TRBJ2-3; v_call: TRBV19; clone_size: few; cdr3_length: 14; cdr3_aa: CASSIALPPDTQYF; cdr3_nt: TGTGCCAGTAGTATTGCCCTACCTCCAGATACGCAGTATTTT
d_call: -; j_call: TRBJ2-2; v_call: TRBV7-9; clone_size: -; cdr3_length: 15; cdr3_aa: CASSLARSNTGELFF; cdr3_nt: TGTGCCAGCAGCTTAGCGCGCAGCAACACCGGGGAACTGTTTTTT
d_call: -; j_call: TRBJ1-3; v_call: TRBV7-2; clone_size: few; cdr3_length: 14; cdr3_aa: CASSSSLSGDTIYF; cdr3_nt: TGTGCCAGCAGTTCCTCGCTCTCTGGAGACACCATATATTTT
d_call: TRBD1; j_call: TRBJ2-1; v_call: TRBV6-6; clone_size: -; cdr3_length: 13; cdr3_aa: CASRLSSGGAEFF; cdr3_nt: TGTGCCAGCAGGCTTTCCTCAGGGGGCGCGGAGTTCTTC
d_call: TRBD2; j_call: TRBJ2-7; v_call: TRBV28; clone_size: few; cdr3_length: 15; cdr3_aa: CASSTWGGVSYEQYF; cdr3_nt: TGTGCCAGCAGTACCTGGGGGGGTGTATCCTACGAGCAGTACTTC
d_call: TRBD1; j_call: TRBJ1-2; v_call: TRBV28; clone_size: -; cdr3_length: 12; cdr3_aa: CASRTGLEGYTF; cdr3_nt: TGTGCCAGCAGGACAGGGTTAGAAGGCTACACCTTC
d_call: -; j_call: TRBJ2-1; v_call: TRBV2; clone_size: -; cdr3_length: 15; cdr3_aa: CASSEGAQKYNEQFF; cdr3_nt: TGTGCCAGCAGTGAAGGGGCCCAGAAGTACAATGAGCAGTTCTTC
d_call: -; j_call: TRBJ1-6; v_call: TRBV30; clone_size: -; cdr3_length: 15; cdr3_aa: CAWSRTLGEDSPLHF; cdr3_nt: TGTGCCTGGAGCAGGACACTGGGGGAGGATTCACCCCTCCACTTT
d_call: -; j_call: TRBJ1-2; v_call: TRBV30; clone_size: few; cdr3_length: 13; cdr3_aa: CAWNAGGYYGYTF; cdr3_nt: TGTGCCTGGAATGCGGGGGGCTACTATGGCTACACCTTC
d_call: -; j_call: TRBJ2-7; v_call: TRBV5-6; clone_size: few; cdr3_length: 14; cdr3_aa: CASSPRLVRYEQYF; cdr3_nt: TGTGCCAGCAGCCCGAGACTAGTCAGGTACGAGCAGTACTTC
d_call: TRBD1; j_call: TRBJ2-2; v_call: TRBV27; clone_size: few; cdr3_length: 16; cdr3_aa: CASSPHRDSDTGELFF; cdr3_nt: TGTGCCAGCAGTCCCCATAGGGACAGCGACACCGGGGAGCTGTTTTTT
d_call: TRBD1; j_call: TRBJ2-7; v_call: TRBV28; clone_size: few; cdr3_length: 13; cdr3_aa: CASSLSGGYEQYF; cdr3_nt: TGTGCCAGCAGTTTATCAGGGGGCTACGAGCAGTACTTC
d_call: -; j_call: TRBJ2-1; v_call: TRBV7-2; clone_size: -; cdr3_length: 15; cdr3_aa: CASSFGQSLYNEQFF; cdr3_nt: TGTGCCAGCAGCTTTGGACAGAGTCTCTACAATGAGCAGTTCTTC
d_call: -; j_call: TRBJ1-1; v_call: TRBV5-1; clone_size: few; cdr3_length: 11; cdr3_aa: CASSLAGEAFF; cdr3_nt: TGCGCCAGCAGCTTGGCGGGGGAAGCTTTCTTT
d_call: -; j_call: TRBJ2-3; v_call: TRBV7-2; clone_size: few; cdr3_length: 15; cdr3_aa: CASSSPSSPTDTQYF; cdr3_nt: TGTGCCAGCAGCTCACCAAGCTCTCCAACAGATACGCAGTATTTT
d_call: TRBD1; j_call: TRBJ1-1; v_call: TRBV4-1; clone_size: -; cdr3_length: 14; cdr3_aa: CASSRQQGSTEAFF; cdr3_nt: TGCGCCAGCAGCCGCCAACAGGGGAGCACTGAAGCTTTCTTT
d_call: TRBD1; j_call: TRBJ1-1; v_call: TRBV25-1; clone_size: few; cdr3_length: 13; cdr3_aa: CASDRGWNTEAFF; cdr3_nt: TGTGCCTCCGACAGGGGTTGGAACACTGAAGCTTTCTTT
d_call: -; j_call: TRBJ1-6; v_call: TRBV2; clone_size: -; cdr3_length: 12; cdr3_aa: CASSSGNSPLHF; cdr3_nt: TGTGCCAGCAGCAGTGGTAATTCACCCCTCCACTTT